This TCR beta chain was retrieved from a study of identical twins. Study-level results: Twin pairs' shared out-of-frame alpha sequences were enriched in low generation probability.

This clonotype occurred a few times. What it binds is not known. TCRdb re-called the 5' RACE reads through MiXCR, storing one row per CDR3 protein. The sample consists of roughly 1.6 million distinct CDR3 sequences, 32% of them appearing once. The CDR3 is 19 residues long. Trimming at V came to 0 bases and at J to 2 bases, leaving 8 bases not matched to a gene. Germline V gene lookup returns CDR1 SGDLS and CDR2 YYNGEE. The sequenced sample was cord blood. The chain is built from TRBV9 and TRBJ2-1, with 13 bases aligning to TRBD2. The source is a newborn girl in good health. The CDR3 DNA reads TGTGCCAGCAGCGTAGCGGGGACTAGCGGGGTGGGTCCCTACAATGAGCAGTTCTTC. Protein product: CASSVAGTSGVGPYNEQFF.